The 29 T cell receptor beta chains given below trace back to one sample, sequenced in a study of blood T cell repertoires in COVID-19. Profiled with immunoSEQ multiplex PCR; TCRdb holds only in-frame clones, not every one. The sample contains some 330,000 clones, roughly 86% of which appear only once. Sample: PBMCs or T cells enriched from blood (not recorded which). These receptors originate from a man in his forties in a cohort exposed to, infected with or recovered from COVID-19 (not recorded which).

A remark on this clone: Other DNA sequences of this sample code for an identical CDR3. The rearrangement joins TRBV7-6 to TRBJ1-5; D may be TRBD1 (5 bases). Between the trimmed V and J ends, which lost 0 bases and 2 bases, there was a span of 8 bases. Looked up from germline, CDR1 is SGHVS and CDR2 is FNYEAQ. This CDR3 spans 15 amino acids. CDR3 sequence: CASSLAPGGNQPQHF. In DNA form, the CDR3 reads TGTGCCAGCAGCTTAGCCCCGGGGGGCAATCAGCCCCAGCATTTT.

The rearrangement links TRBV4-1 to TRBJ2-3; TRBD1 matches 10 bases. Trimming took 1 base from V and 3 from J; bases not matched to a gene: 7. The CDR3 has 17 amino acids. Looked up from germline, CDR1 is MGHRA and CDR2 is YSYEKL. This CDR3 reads CASSQVATGGGTDTQYF. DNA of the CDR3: TGCGCCAGCAGCCAAGTGGCGACAGGGGGCGGAACAGATACGCAGTATTTT.

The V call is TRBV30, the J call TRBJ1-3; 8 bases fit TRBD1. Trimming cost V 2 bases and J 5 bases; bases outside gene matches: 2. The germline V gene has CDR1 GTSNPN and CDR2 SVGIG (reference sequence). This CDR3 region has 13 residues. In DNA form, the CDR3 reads TGTGCCTGGAGTCGGGACAGGAGAAACACCATATATTTT. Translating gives CAWSRDRRNTIYF.

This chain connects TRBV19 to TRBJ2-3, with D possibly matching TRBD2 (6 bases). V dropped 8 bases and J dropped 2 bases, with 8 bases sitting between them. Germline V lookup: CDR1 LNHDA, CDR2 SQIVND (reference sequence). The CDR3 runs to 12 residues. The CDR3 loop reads CASSGDTDTQYF. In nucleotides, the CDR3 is TGTGCCAGTTCGGGAGACACAGATACGCAGTATTTT.

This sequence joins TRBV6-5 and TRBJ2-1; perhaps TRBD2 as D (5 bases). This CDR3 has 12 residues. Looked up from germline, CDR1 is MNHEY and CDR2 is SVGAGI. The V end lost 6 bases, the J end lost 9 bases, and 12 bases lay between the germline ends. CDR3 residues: CASSGKGAEQFF. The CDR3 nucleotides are TGTGCCAGCAGCGGGAAGGGTGCTGAGCAGTTCTTC.

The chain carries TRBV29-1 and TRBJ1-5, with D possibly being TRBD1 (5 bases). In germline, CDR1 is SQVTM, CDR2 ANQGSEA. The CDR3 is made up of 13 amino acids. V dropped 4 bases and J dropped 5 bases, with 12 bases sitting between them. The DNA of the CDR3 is TGCAGCGTTGGGCCCGACAGTTATCAGCCCCAGCATTTT. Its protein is CSVGPDSYQPQHF.

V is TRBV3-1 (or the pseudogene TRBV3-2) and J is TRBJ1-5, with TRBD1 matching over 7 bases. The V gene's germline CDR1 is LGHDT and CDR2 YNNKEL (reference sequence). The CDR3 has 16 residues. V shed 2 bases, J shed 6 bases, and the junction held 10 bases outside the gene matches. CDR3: CASSQRTTGVVQPQHF. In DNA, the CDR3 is TGTGCCAGCAGCCAAAGGACAACAGGGGTAGTTCAGCCCCAGCATTTT.

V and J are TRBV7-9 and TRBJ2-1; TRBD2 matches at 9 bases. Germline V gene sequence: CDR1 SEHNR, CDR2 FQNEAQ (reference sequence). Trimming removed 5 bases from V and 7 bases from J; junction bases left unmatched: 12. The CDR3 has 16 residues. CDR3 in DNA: TGTGCCAGCAGCAGAGAGGTAGCGGGAGTGGGAAATGAGCAGTTCTTC. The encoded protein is CASSREVAGVGNEQFF. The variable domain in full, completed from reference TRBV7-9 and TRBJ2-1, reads DTGVSQNPRHKITKRGQNVTFRCDPISEHNRLYWYRQTLGQGPEFLTYFQNEAQLEKSRLLSDRFSAERPKGSFSTLEIQRTEQGDSAMYLCASSREVAGVGNEQFFGPGTRLTVL.

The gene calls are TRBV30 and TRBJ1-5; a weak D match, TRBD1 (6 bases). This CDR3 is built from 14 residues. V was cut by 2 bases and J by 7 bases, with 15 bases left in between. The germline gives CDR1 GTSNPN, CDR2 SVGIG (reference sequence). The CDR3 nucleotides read TGTGCCTGGAGTAGCACAGGGTGGGGACAGCCCCAGCATTTT. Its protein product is CAWSSTGWGQPQHF.

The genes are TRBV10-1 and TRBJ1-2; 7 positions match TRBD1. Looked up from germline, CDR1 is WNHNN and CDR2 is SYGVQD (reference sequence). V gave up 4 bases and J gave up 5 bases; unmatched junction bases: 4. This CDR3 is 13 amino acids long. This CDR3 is CASSGTGSYGYTF. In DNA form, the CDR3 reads TGCGCCAGCAGTGGGACAGGTTCTTATGGCTACACCTTC.

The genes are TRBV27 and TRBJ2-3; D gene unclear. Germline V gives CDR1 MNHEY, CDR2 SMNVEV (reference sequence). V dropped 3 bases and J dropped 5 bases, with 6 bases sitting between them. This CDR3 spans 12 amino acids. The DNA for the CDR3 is TGTGCCAGCAGTTTCCTAGGAGATACGCAGTATTTT. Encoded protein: CASSFLGDTQYF.

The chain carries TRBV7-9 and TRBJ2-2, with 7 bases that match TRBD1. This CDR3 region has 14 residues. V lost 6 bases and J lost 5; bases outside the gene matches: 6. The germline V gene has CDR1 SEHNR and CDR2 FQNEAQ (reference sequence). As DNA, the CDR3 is TGTGCCAGCAGGAGGACAGGCAAAACCGGGGAGCTGTTTTTT. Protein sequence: CASRRTGKTGELFF.

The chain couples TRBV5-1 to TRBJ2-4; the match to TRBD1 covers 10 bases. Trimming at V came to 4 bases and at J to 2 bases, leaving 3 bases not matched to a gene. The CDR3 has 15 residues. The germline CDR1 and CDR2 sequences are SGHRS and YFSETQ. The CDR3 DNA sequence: TGCGCCAGCAGCGGACAGGGGGACCCCAAAAACATTCAGTACTTC. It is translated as CASSGQGDPKNIQYF.

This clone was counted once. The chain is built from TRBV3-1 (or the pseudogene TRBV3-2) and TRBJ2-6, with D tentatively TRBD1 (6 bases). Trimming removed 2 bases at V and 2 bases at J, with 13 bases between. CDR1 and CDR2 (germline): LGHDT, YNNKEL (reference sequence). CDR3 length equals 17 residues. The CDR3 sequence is CASSQWQGSTGANVLTF. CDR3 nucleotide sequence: TGTGCCAGCAGCCAATGGCAGGGGTCGACTGGGGCCAACGTCCTGACTTTC.

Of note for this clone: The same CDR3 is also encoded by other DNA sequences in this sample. The CDR3 loop is CASSPGQGETEAFF. CDR3 bases: TGTGCCAGCAGCCCCGGACAGGGGGAAACTGAAGCTTTCTTT. This chain joins TRBV3-1 (or the pseudogene TRBV3-2) and TRBJ1-1; the match to TRBD1 covers 10 bases. Germline CDR1 and CDR2: LGHDT and YNNKEL (reference sequence). The trim removed 4 bases at V and 5 bases at J, leaving 4 bases unmatched. This CDR3 spans 14 amino acids.

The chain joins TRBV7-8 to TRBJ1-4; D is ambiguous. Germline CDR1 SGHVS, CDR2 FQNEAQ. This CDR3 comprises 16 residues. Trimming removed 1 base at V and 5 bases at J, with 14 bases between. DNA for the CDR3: TGTGCCAGCAGCTTAGGTAGCGGTTTGCGGAATGAAAAACTGTTTTTT. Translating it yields CASSLGSGLRNEKLFF.

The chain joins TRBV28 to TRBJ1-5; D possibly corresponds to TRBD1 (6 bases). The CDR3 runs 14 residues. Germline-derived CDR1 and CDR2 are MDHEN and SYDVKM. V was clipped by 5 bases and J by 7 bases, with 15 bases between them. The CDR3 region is CASSRPTGKQPQHF. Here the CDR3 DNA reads TGTGCCAGCAGTCGACCTACAGGGAAGCAGCCCCAGCATTTT.

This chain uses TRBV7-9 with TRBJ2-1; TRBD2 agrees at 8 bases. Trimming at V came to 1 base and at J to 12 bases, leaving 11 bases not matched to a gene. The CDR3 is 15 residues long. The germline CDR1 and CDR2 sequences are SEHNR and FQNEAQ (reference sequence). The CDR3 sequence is CASSLGLAGLEGQFF. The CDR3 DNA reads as TGTGCCAGCAGCTTAGGGCTAGCGGGCCTCGAGGGGCAGTTCTTC.

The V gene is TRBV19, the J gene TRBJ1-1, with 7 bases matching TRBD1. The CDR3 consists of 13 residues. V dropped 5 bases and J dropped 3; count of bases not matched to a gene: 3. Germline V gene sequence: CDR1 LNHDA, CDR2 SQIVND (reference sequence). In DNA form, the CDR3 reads TGTGCCAGTAGTGGAACAGGGGACACTGAAGCTTTCTTT. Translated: CASSGTGDTEAFF. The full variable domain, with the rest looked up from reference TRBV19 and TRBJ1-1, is DGGITQSPKYLFRKEGQNVTLSCEQNLNHDAMYWYRQDPGQGLRLIYYSQIVNDFQKGDIAEGYSVSREKKESFPLTVTSAQKNPTAFYLCASSGTGDTEAFFGQGTRLTVV.

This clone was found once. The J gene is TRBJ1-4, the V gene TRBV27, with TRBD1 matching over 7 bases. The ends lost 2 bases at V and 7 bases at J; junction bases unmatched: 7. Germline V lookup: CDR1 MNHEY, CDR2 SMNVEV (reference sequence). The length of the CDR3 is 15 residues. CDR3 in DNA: TGTGCCAGCAGTTTACGCCCAAACAGGGGTGAAAAACTGTTTTTT. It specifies CASSLRPNRGEKLFF.

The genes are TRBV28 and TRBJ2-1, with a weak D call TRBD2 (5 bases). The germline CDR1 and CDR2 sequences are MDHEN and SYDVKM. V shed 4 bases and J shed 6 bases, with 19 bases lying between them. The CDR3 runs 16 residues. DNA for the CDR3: TGTGCCAGCAGTTACTGGGGTCTAGCCTCCCGCAATGAGCAGTTCTTC. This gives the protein CASSYWGLASRNEQFF.

DNA of the CDR3: TGTGCCAGCAGTTCGGCCTACGAGCAGTACTTC. This translates into CASSSAYEQYF. The genes are TRBV6-5 and TRBJ2-7, with D unclear. The CDR3 has 11 residues. Germline loops: CDR1 MNHEY, CDR2 SVGAGI. Trimming left V 4 bases short and J 2 bases short, with 3 bases between.

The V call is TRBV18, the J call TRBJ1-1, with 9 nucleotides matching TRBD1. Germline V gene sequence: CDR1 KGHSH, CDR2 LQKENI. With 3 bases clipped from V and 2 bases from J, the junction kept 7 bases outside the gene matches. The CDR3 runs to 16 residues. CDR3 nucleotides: TGTGCCAGCTCACCCTGGGGACAGGGCTTCAACACTGAAGCTTTCTTT. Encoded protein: CASSPWGQGFNTEAFF.

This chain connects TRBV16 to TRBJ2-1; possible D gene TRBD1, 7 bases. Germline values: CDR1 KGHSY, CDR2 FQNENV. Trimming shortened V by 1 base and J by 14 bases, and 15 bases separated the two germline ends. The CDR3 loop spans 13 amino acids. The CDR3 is CASSQFGGGEEFF. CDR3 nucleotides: TGTGCCAGCAGCCAATTTGGAGGGGGCGAAGAGTTCTTC.

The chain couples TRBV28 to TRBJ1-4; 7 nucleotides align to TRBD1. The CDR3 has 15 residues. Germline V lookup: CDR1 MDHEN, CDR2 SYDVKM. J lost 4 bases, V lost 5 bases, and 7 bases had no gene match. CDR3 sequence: CASSERGPNNEKLFF. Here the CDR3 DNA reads TGTGCCAGCAGTGAAAGGGGGCCCAATAATGAAAAACTGTTTTTT.

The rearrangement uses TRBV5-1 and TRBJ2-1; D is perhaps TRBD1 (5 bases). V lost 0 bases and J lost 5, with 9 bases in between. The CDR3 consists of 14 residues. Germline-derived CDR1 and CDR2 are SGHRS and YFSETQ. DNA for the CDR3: TGCGCCAGCAGCTTGGACAGGAACAACAATGAGCAGTTCTTC. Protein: CASSLDRNNNEQFF.

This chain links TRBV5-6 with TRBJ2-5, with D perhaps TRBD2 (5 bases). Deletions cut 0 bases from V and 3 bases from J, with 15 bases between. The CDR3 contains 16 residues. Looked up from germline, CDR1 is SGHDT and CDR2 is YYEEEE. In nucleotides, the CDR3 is TGTGCCAGCAGCTTGGCTCCTAGCCCGCGCAAAGAGACCCAGTACTTC. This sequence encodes CASSLAPSPRKETQYF.

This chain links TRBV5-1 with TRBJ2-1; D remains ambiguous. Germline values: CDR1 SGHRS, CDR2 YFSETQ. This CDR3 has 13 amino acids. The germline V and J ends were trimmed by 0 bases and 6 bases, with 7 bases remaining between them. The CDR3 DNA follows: TGCGCCAGCAGCTTGGACTTCCCCAATGAGCAGTTCTTC. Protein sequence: CASSLDFPNEQFF. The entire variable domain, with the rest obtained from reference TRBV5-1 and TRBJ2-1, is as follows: KAGVTQTPRYLIKTRGQQVTLSCSPISGHRSVSWYQQTPGQGLQFLFEYFSETQRNKGNFPGRFSGRQFSNSRSEMNVSTLELGDSALYLCASSLDFPNEQFFGPGTRLTVL.

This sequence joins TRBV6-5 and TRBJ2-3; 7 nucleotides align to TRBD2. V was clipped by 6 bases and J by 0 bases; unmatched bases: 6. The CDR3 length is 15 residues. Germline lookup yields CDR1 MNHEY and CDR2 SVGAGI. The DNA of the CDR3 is TGTGCCAGCAGGGCTAGCGGAGCCAGCACAGATACGCAGTATTTT. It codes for CASRASGASTDTQYF.